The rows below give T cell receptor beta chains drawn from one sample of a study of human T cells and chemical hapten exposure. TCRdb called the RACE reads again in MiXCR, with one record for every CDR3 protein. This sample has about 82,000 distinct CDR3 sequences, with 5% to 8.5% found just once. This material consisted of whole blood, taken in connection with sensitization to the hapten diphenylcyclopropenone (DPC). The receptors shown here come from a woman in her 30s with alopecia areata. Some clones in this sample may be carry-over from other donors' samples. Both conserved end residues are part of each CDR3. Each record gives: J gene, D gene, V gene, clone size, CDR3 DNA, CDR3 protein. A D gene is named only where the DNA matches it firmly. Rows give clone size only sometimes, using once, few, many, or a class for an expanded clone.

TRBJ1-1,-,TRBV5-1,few,TGCGCCAGCATCCGGGACGCAGGAGATGGCACTGAAGCTTTCTTT,CASIRDAGDGTEAFF
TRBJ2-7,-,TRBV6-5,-,TGTGCCAGCAGTCCCTACCCAACCTACGAGCAGTACTTC,CASSPYPTYEQYF
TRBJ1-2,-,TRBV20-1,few,TGCAGTGCTAGTCCCGGACCGGGGGGGCAAGGGAGCTATGGCTACACCTTC,CSASPGPGGQGSYGYTF
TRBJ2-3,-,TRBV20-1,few,TGCAGTGCTAGGTGGGACATCTCACAGAGGGGGCAGTATTTT,CSARWDISQRGQYF
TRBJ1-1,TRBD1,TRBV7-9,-,TGTGCCAGCAGCTCGAGAATCGGGACAGACACCATGAACACTGAAGCTTTCTTT,CASSSRIGTDTMNTEAFF
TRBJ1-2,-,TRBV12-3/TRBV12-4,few,TGTGCCAGCAGTTCCACCGTGGGATCTGGCTACACCTTC,CASSSTVGSGYTF
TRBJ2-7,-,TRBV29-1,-,TGCAGCGTTGTGAAAGGGGCCGACTACGAGCAGTACTTC,CSVVKGADYEQYF
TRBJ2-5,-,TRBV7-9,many,TGTGCCAGCCAAATTCGGCTCCAAGAGACCCAGTACTTC,CASQIRLQETQYF
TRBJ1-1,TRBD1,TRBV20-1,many,TGCAGTGCTAGTGCTCTCCTGGGACAGATGAACACTGAAGCTTTCTTT,CSASALLGQMNTEAFF
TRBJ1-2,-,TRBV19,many,TGTGCCACCTCCACGGGGGAAGGAAGCTATGGCTACACCTTC,CATSTGEGSYGYTF
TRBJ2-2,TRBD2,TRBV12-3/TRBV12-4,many,TGTGCCAGCAGTTTAGGTAGCGGGAGTTCCGGGGAGCTGTTTTTT,CASSLGSGSSGELFF
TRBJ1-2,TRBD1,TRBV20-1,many,TGCAGTGCTAGAATGGGAAGGACAGGGGGCGCTTATGGCTACACCTTC,CSARMGRTGGAYGYTF
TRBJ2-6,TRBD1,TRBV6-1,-,TGTGCCAGCAGTGAAAGGCGGCAGGGGGTAGACTCTGGGGCCAACGTCCTGACTTTC,CASSERRQGVDSGANVLTF
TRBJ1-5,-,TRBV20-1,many,TGCAGTGCTAGAGATACCCAAGGGCGAGGAGGCAATCAGCCCCAGCATTTT,CSARDTQGRGGNQPQHF
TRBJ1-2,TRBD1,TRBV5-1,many,TGCGCCAGCAGCCACCCGGACAGGGTTATTGGAGGCTACACCTTC,CASSHPDRVIGGYTF
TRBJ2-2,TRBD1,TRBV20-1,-,TGCAGTGCTAGGGAAGCCGGGACAGGGACCGGGGAGCTGTTTTTT,CSAREAGTGTGELFF
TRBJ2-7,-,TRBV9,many,TGTGCCAGTACTCGGGAGCCCTACTCCTACGAGCAGTACTTC,CASTREPYSYEQYF
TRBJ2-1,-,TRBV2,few,TGTGCCAGCAGTGAATTAAAAGATCCCTCCTACAATGAGCAGTTCTTC,CASSELKDPSYNEQFF
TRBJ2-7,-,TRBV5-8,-,TGTGCCAGCAGCTTGGTTTACGAGCAGTACTTC,CASSLVYEQYF
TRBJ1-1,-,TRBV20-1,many,TGCAGTGCTCCGACAGCGAACACTGAAGCTTTCTTT,CSAPTANTEAFF
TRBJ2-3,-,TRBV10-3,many,TGTGCCATCATGCGGGACAGAAGCACAGATACGCAGTATTTT,CAIMRDRSTDTQYF
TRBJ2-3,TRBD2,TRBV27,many,TGTGCCAGCAGTTTGGGACTAGCGAGGCCCGCAGATACGCAGTATTTT,CASSLGLARPADTQYF
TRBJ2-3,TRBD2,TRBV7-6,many,TGTGCCAGCAGCTCATCTAGCGGGGGAGATACGCAGTATTTT,CASSSSSGGDTQYF
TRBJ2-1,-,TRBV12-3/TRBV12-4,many,TGTGCCAGCATGACCTACAATGAGCAGTTCTTC,CASMTYNEQFF
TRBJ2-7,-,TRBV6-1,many,TGTGCCACCAGGGGAGGGGGCTACGAGCAGTACTTC,CATRGGGYEQYF
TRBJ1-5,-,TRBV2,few,TGTGCCAGCAGTGATTACAGGGAGCAGCCCCAGCATTTT,CASSDYREQPQHF
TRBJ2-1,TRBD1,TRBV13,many,TGTGCCAGCAGCCCCCTGGACAGGGGAGAGTACAATGAGCAGTTCTTC,CASSPLDRGEYNEQFF
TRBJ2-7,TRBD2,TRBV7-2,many,TGTGCCAGCAGCTTAGTTTTTAGCGGGGGGACCTTCTACGAGCAGTACTTC,CASSLVFSGGTFYEQYF
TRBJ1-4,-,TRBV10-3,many,TGTGCCACCGGGACACAGGCAACTAATGAAAAACTGTTTTTT,CATGTQATNEKLFF
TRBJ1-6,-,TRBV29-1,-,TGCAGCGTTAAGACCAATAAAAATTCACCCCTCCACTTT,CSVKTNKNSPLHF
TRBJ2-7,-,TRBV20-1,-,TGCAGTGCTAGACAAAGCGGAGGGGCCTACGAGCAGTACTTC,CSARQSGGAYEQYF
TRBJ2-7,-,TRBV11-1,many,TGTGCCAGCAGCTCCACCGGGACAATCTACGAGCAGTACTTC,CASSSTGTIYEQYF
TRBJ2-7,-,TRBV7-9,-,TGTGCCAGCAGCTTCCCCGGGACTGTTACCTACGAGCAGTACTTC,CASSFPGTVTYEQYF
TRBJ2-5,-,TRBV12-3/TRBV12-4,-,TGTGCCAGCACCCCCCTGGGGCAAGAGACCCAGTACTTC,CASTPLGQETQYF
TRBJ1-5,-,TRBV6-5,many,TGTGCCAGCGGGATAAGGGAAGGTCAGCCCCAGCATTTT,CASGIREGQPQHF
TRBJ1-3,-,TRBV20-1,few,TGCAGTGCCCTATGGCCTGGAAACACCATATATTTT,CSALWPGNTIYF
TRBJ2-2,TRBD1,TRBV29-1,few,TGCAGCGGGAAACAGGGGACGAACACCGGGGAGCTGTTTTTT,CSGKQGTNTGELFF
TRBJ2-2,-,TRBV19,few,TGTGCCAGCGGGACTGGGCCGAACACCGGGGAGCTGTTTTTT,CASGTGPNTGELFF
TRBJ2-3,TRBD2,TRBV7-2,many,TGTGCCAGCAGCTTACTCAGCGGGGGGTCGACAGATACGCAGTATTTT,CASSLLSGGSTDTQYF
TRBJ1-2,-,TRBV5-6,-,TGTGCCAGCAGCCCGACCGGGACGGACTATGGCTACACCTTC,CASSPTGTDYGYTF
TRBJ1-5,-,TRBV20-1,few,TGCAGTGCTAGGGGGGGCCTGTATAGCAATCAGCCCCAGCATTTT,CSARGGLYSNQPQHF
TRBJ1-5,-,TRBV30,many,TGTGCCTGGAGTACGGGTACGCATCAGCCCCAGCATTTT,CAWSTGTHQPQHF
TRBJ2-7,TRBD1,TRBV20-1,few,TGCAGTGCCGCCGGGACAGCTCCCTACGAGCAGTACTTC,CSAAGTAPYEQYF
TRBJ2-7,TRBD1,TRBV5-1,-,TGCGTCAGCAGGAGGACAGGGTCGGGCTCCTACGAGCAGTACTTC,CVSRRTGSGSYEQYF
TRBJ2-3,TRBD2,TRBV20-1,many,TGCAGTGCCGCCCGGCAAGCGGGGTCCACAGATACGCAGTATTTT,CSAARQAGSTDTQYF
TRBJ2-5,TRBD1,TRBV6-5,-,TGTGCCAGCAGTTACGGGGGACAGCAAGAGACCCAGTACTTC,CASSYGGQQETQYF
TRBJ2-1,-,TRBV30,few,TGTGCCTGGAGTGTACGGGGGACTCTGGGGGGGCACAATGAGCAGTTCTTC,CAWSVRGTLGGHNEQFF
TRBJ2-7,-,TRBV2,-,TGTGCCAGCAACCTTGTCTCCTACGAGCAGTACTTC,CASNLVSYEQYF
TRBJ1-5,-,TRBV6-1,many,TGTGCCAGCAGTGTGGTCAGTAATAGCAATCAGCCCCAGCATTTT,CASSVVSNSNQPQHF
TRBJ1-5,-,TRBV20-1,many,TGCAGTGCCGCGGGGCAGTATAGCAATCAGCCCCAGCATTTT,CSAAGQYSNQPQHF
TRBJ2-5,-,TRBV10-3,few,TGTGCCATCAAGGGTATTCAAGAGACCCAGTACTTC,CAIKGIQETQYF
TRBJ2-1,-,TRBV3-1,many,TGTGCCAGCAGCCAAGACAGGACGTTCGCGGATGAGCAGTTCTTC,CASSQDRTFADEQFF
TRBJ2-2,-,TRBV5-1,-,TGCGCCAGCAAACGAGCAGGGTCGAACACCGGGGAGCTGTTTTTT,CASKRAGSNTGELFF
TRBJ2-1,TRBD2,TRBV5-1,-,TGCGCCAGCAGCCACGCGGGGGGTCCCACCTACAATGAGCAGTTCTTC,CASSHAGGPTYNEQFF
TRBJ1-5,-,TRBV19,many,TGTGCCAGTAGTATAGGGACAGTAGTCAATCAGCCCCAGCATTTT,CASSIGTVVNQPQHF
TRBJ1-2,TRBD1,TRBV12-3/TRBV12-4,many,TGTGCCAGCAGTGGGACAGGGCTGGCCTATGGCTACACCTTC,CASSGTGLAYGYTF
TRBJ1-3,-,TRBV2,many,TGTGCCAGCAGGCCTACGGCATCTGGAAACACCATATATTTT,CASRPTASGNTIYF
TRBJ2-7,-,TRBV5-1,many,TGCGCCAGCAGCTCCTTCGGGGTCCACGAGCAGTACTTC,CASSSFGVHEQYF
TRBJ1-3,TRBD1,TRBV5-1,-,TGCGCCAGCAGCTTGGCGTCCCAGGGGGCCTCTGGAAACACCATATATTTT,CASSLASQGASGNTIYF
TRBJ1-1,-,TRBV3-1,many,TGTGCCAGCAGCCAAGGGACAGCTGAGAACACTGAAGCTTTCTTT,CASSQGTAENTEAFF